The clone carrying this T cell receptor (beta chain) occurred a few times. Data came from immunoSEQ multiplex PCR; TCRdb stores just in-frame clones and leaves some out. The sample contains 200,000 to 250,000 clones, around 86% of which appear only once. The entry originates in a study of blood T cell repertoires in COVID-19. Study summary: Sites in the United States, Italy and Spain provided acute and convalescent COVID-19 samples.

Germline V CDR1 and CDR2: LNHDA, SQIVND (reference sequence). The V end was cut by 1 base, the J end by 5 bases, with 15 bases between. The CDR3 contains 17 residues. The specimen was PBMCs or T cells enriched from blood (not recorded which). The sequence was collected from a man aged 35 to 55 who had recovered from COVID-19. The chain employs TRBV19 and TRBJ1-6, with D unresolved. CDR3 loop: CASSIAAGSNDNSPLHF. Written as DNA, the CDR3 is TGTGCCAGTAGTATAGCGGCAGGAAGTAACGATAATTCACCCCTCCACTTT.